Below, 4 T cell receptor beta chains from the same sample are listed, as sequenced in a study of OX40 agonist ivuxolimab in advanced cancers. Using immunoSEQ multiplex PCR, the repertoire was profiled, and TCRdb retains in-frame clones only, with some absent. This table has 57,000 or so clones, 84% appearing once. Source: CD4+ or CD8+ T cells sorted from blood, taken in a trial of the OX40 agonist ivuxolimab. These receptors were collected from an adult with an advanced solid tumor such as melanoma, head and neck, liver or kidney cancer.

The chain combines TRBV6-5 with TRBJ2-7; possibly TRBD1 for D (6 bases). Germline loops: CDR1 MNHEY, CDR2 SVGAGI. Trimming removed 6 bases from V and 0 bases from J, with 12 bases in between. CDR3 length equals 14 residues. The CDR3 DNA reads TGTGCCAGCAGAATCCAGGGGATCTCCTACGAGCAGTACTTC. Protein: CASRIQGISYEQYF.

Regarding this clone: One end of the junction does not line up with germline, which may come from a read error. The chain joins TRBV9 to TRBJ2-3, with 8 bases fitting TRBD2. CDR1 is SGDLS, CDR2 YYNGEE, per germline. The length of the CDR3 is 19 residues. CDR3 bases: TGTGCCAGCAGCGAGGAGGGATTACCTACTAGCGGAGCTACAGGTACGCAGTATTTT. It is translated as CASSEEGLPTSGATGTQYF.

This clone was seen more than once but under ten times. This chain uses TRBV7-9 with TRBJ2-5, with D possibly matching TRBD1 (6 bases). Trimming cost V 4 bases and J 2 bases, with 14 bases left between them. There are 15 residues in the CDR3. Germline V gene sequence: CDR1 SEHNR, CDR2 FQNEAQ (reference sequence). Here the CDR3 reads CASSSTGIGQETQYF. In nucleotides, the CDR3 is TGTGCCAGCAGCTCCACAGGGATTGGACAAGAGACCCAGTACTTC.

The rearrangement links TRBV6-1 to TRBJ1-2, with D possibly TRBD1 on 6 matching bases. CDR3 length: 14 amino acids. Trimming removed 6 bases from V and 4 bases from J, with 15 bases in between. Germline V gives CDR1 MNHNS, CDR2 SASEGT. The CDR3 region has the DNA TGTGCCAGCAGCACAGGGCCGCCAATCTATGGCTACACCTTC. Translated: CASSTGPPIYGYTF.